The source of this TCR beta chain is a study of T-cell memory formation after mild COVID-19. For this clonotype: What it binds is not known.

The study, taken as a whole, reports: CD4+ clones that contracted lay mainly in CM and EM; CD8+ ones lay in EMRA. Contracting clones from day 15 to 85 had balanced CD4/CD8; later expanders favoured CD4+.

CDR3 size: 14 residues. CDR1 is SGHNT, CDR2 YYREEE, per germline (reference sequence). V lost 3 bases and J lost 2, with 11 bases in between. MiXCR was run by TCRdb on the 5' RACE reads, yielding one entry per CDR3 protein. The sample lists a few hundred thousand distinct CDR3 sequences, roughly 21% occurring once. J is TRBJ1-1 and V is TRBV5-4, with D perhaps matching TRBD1 (6 bases). Sequencing was carried out using PBMCs or a T cell subset sorted from them (not recorded which). This sequence was found in a man aged 18 to 29 who had mild COVID-19 (a few samples of this study predate the infection). Cell type and time point are not known. The CDR3 protein is CASSWGGLNTEAFF. The CDR3 DNA is TGTGCCAGCAGCTGGGGGGGCCTCAACACTGAAGCTTTCTTT.